One sample yielded the 16 T cell receptor beta chains listed below, sequenced in a study of T cells expressing NK-cell markers. TCRdb reprocessed the 5' RACE reads, keeping one entry per CDR3 protein, no DNA. Its listing shows about 440,000 distinct CDR3 sequences. The sequenced sample consisted of blood T cells: a sorted CD56 or NKG2C T cell subset, CD4+ or CD8+ T cells, or bulk PBMC T cells (not recorded which). The receptors here all came from a woman aged 18 to 75 in good health.

V and J are TRBV4-3 and TRBJ2-1; TCRdb calls TRBD1, which cannot be checked without DNA. The CDR3 sequence is 16 residues long. In germline, CDR1 is LGHNA, CDR2 YSLEER. The CDR3 region is CASSHRTGGADNEQFF.

The V gene is TRBV20-1, the J gene TRBJ2-1. The CDR3 has 14 amino acids. CDR1 and CDR2 from the germline V gene are DFQATT and SNEGSKA (reference sequence). CDR3 sequence: CSALNNPNYNEQFF.

This chain links TRBV11-2 with TRBJ2-3; TCRdb proposes TRBD2, but this gene call is untestable without DNA. Germline CDR1 reads SGHAT; CDR2 reads FQNNGV. CDR3 length: 15 amino acids. The chain's CDR3 is CASSRLAGGSDTQYF.

The genes are TRBV19 and TRBJ2-5. The CDR3 is made up of 13 amino acids. Germline V gives CDR1 LNHDA, CDR2 SQIVND (reference sequence). CDR3 residues: CASSTSMGETQYF.

This chain joins TRBV29-1 and TRBJ2-3; without DNA, the TCRdb call of TRBD2 cannot be checked. The CDR3 is 15 amino acids. The germline gives CDR1 SQVTM, CDR2 ANQGSEA. This CDR3 is CSATGLAASTDTQYF.

The rearrangement joins TRBV27 to TRBJ1-3; lacking DNA, the TRBD1 call made by TCRdb goes unchecked. Germline V gives CDR1 MNHEY, CDR2 SMNVEV (reference sequence). The CDR3 has 15 residues. Here the CDR3 reads CASSSTGTSGNTIYF.

The rearrangement uses TRBV11-1 and TRBJ2-5; the TRBD1 assignment by TCRdb is unverifiable without DNA. CDR3 length equals 16 residues. In germline, CDR1 is SGHAT, CDR2 FQDESV (reference sequence). The CDR3 region is CASSSTGSGREETQYF.

V and J are TRBV12-3 or TRBV12-4 and TRBJ1-5. CDR3 length: 13 amino acids. The CDR3 sequence: CASSFNLGGPQHF.

V usage is TRBV12-3 or TRBV12-4 and J usage is TRBJ1-2. CDR3 length: 13 residues. This chain's CDR3 is CASTTYHNYGYTF.

The rearrangement uses TRBV5-1 and TRBJ1-1; TCRdb's D call, TRBD1, is unchecked because there is no DNA. CDR3 length equals 16 residues. Germline CDR1 SGHRS, CDR2 YFSETQ. The CDR3 is CASSLEIRVENTEAFF.

The chain has TRBV20-1 and TRBJ2-1. CDR1 is DFQATT and CDR2 is SNEGSKA in the germline V gene (reference sequence). The CDR3 covers 14 residues. The CDR3 loop reads CSARGTPGYNEQFF.

CDR3 in amino acids: CASSYTGSGGWQYF. This chain connects TRBV13 to TRBJ2-7; the D gene TCRdb calls, TRBD1, cannot be checked with no DNA. Germline V gene sequence: CDR1 PRHDT, CDR2 FYEKMQ (reference sequence). The CDR3 spans 14 residues. Variable domain in full (rest from reference TRBV13 and TRBJ2-7): AAGVIQSPRHLIKEKRETATLKCYPIPRHDTVYWYQQGPGQDPQFLISFYEKMQSDKGSIPDRFSAQQFSDYHSELNMSSLELGDSALYFCASSYTGSGGWQYFGPGTRLTVT.

The V and J genes are TRBV29-1 and TRBJ2-2; the TCRdb D gene call, TRBD1, has no DNA to confirm it. Per germline, CDR1 SQVTM and CDR2 ANQGSEA. This CDR3 contains 13 residues. CDR3 residues: CSVPDSNTGELFF.

The chain combines TRBV4-1 with TRBJ1-2. The CDR3 totals 15 residues. Germline V gives CDR1 MGHRA, CDR2 YSYEKL. Here the CDR3 reads CASSQDRAGDYGYTF.

V and J are TRBV5-1 and TRBJ2-3; TCRdb names TRBD1, which stays unverified in the absence of DNA. Per germline, CDR1 SGHRS and CDR2 YFSETQ. This CDR3 is 14 amino acids long. CDR3: CASSLGQGTEVQYF.

This rearrangement joins TRBV18 to TRBJ2-7; TCRdb returns TRBD2, unconfirmable since there is no DNA. This CDR3 contains 13 residues. The V gene's germline CDR1 is KGHSH and CDR2 LQKENI. This CDR3 is CASSSSTTYEQYF. Full variable domain (outside the CDR3, taken from reference TRBV18 and TRBJ2-7): NAGVMQNPRHLVRRRGQEARLRCSPMKGHSHVYWYRQLPEEGLKFMVYLQKENIIDESGMPKERFSAEFPKEGPSILRIQQVVRGDSAAYFCASSSSTTYEQYFGPGTRLTVT.